This T cell receptor beta chain was captured by sequencing in a study of control samples from healthy donors and cancer patients. The trim removed 0 bases at V and 5 bases at J, leaving 10 bases unmatched. Germline assignment: CDR1 ENHRY and CDR2 SYGVKD. This CDR3 region has 16 residues. Using immunoSEQ multiplex PCR, the repertoire was profiled, and TCRdb retains in-frame clones only, with some absent. The data show some 20,000 clones, with approximately 90% seen just once and around 10% held by the top ten. This sequence was found in a woman in her sixties or seventies with head and neck cancer. The sequencing sample was made of PBMCs. The chain employs TRBV10-3 and TRBJ2-7, with 7 bases that match TRBD1. CDR3 sequence: CAISESAGTVLNEQYF. CDR3 DNA: TGTGCCATCAGTGAGTCCGCTGGGACAGTTCTCAACGAGCAGTACTTC.